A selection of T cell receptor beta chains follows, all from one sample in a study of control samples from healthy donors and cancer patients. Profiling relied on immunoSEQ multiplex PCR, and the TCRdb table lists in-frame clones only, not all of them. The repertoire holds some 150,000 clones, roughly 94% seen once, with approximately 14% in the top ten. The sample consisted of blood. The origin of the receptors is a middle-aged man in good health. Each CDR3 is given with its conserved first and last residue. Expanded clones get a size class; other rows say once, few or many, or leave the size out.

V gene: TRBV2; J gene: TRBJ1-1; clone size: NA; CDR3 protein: CASRARGTGERRNTEAFF
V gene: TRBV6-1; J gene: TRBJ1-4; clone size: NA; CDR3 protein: CASSESPLSWGQGATNEKLFF
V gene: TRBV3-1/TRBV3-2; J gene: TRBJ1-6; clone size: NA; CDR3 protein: CASSQDAEKGALSPLHF
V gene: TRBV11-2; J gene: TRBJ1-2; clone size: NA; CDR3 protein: CASSPNRGPFNYGYTF
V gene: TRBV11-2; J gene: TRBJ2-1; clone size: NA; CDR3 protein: CASSLPGLYNEQFF
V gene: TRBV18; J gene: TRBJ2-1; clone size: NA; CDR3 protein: CASSPPLATDEQFF
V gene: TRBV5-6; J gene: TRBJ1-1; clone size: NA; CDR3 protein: CASSPPGGTEAFF
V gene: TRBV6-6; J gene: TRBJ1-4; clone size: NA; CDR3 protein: CASSSGQATNEKLFF
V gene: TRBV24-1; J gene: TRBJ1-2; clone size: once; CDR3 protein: CATSDLREQGPVPYGYTF
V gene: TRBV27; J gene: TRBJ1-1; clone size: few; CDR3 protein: CASRRPGTNTEAFF
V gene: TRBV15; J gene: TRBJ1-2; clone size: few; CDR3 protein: CATSRIIPEGAHYGYTF
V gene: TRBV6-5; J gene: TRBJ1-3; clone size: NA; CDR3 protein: CASSQQGSGNTIYF
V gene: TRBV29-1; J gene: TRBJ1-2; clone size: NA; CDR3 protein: CSVSENYGYTF
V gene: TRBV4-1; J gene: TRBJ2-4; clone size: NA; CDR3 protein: CASSQITSGRNIQYF
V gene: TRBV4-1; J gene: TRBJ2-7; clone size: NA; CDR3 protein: CASSQFFSGPDRGYEQYF
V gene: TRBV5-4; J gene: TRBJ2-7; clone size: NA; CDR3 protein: CASSYGGSGDRGSYEQYF
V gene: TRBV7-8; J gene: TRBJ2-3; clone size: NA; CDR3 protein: CASSPDPSGGTDTQYF
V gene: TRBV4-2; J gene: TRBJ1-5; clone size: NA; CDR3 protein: CASSHRGSNQPQHF
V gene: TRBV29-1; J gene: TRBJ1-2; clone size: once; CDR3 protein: CSAESGAGYTF
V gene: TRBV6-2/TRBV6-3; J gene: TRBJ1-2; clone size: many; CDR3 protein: CASSPSTYRDPRYGYTF
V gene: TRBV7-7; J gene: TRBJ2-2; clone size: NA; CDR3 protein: CASSLHNTGELFF
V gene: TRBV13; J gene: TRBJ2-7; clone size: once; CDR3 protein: CASSLVSWNEQYF
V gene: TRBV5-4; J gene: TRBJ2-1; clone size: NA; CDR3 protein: CASSHPLRGRSYNEQFF
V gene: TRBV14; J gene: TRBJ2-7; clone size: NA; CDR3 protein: CASSQNVWGERQGGRDGLVEQYF
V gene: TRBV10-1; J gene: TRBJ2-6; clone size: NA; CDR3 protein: CASSSGSGANVLTF
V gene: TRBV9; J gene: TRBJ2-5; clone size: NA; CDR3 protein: CASSTWDSQETQYF
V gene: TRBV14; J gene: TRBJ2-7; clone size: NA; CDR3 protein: CASSQASGTGTYEQYF
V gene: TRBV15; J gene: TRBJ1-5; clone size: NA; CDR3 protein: CATSRVSADDQPQHF
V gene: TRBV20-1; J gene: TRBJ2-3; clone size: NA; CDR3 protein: CSASPGRTDTQYF
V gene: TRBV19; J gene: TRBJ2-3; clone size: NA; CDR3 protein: CASSTQGQAGTDTQYF
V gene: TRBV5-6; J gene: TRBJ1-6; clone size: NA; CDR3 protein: CASSFADREISPLHF
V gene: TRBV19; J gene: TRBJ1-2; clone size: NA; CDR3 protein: CASSLSQGRMYGYTF
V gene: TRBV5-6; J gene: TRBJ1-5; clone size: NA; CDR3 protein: CASSLGSGNQPQHF
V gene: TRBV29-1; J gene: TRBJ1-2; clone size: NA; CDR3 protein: CSVADSSHGYTF
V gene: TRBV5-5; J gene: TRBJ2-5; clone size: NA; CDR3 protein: CASSASRGVVRTQYF
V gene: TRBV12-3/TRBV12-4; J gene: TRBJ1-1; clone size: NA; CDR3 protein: CASSTAGVTEAFF
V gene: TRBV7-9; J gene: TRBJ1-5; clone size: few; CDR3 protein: CASSEAGNGDQPQHF
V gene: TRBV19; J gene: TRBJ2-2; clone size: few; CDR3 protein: CASSIVGATTGELFF
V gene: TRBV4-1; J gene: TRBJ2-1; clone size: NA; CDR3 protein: CASSLWAGLREQFF
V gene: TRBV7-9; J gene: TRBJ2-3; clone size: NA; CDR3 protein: CASSREGQLSTDTQYF
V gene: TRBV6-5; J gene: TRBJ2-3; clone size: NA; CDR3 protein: CASSSGQSGFDTQYF
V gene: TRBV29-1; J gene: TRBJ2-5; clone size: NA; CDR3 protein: CSVERSAETQYF
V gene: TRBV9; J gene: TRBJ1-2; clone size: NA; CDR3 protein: CASSPTGTGNPISHGYTF
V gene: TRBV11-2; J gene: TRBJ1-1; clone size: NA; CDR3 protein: CASSLETGNTEAFF
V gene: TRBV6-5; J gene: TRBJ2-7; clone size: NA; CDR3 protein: CASRTTGLSYEQYF
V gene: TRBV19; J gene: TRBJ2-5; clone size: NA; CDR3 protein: CASSTFSIPGQRETQYF